The next 8 T cell receptor beta chains were all read from a single sample in a study of blood T cell repertoires in COVID-19. This table comes from immunoSEQ multiplex PCR, and its TCRdb copy is limited to in-frame clones, with some not included. The sample lists nearly 100,000 clones; roughly four fifths were seen once. The specimen sequenced was peripheral blood. All receptors come from a man between 65 and 80 years old with acute or convalescent COVID-19.

The chain uses TRBV11-2 and TRBJ1-1; tentatively, D is TRBD1 (5 bases). The length of the CDR3 is 14 residues. CDR1 and CDR2 (germline): SGHAT, FQNNGV. V was cut by 5 bases and J by 5 bases, with 15 bases left in between. The CDR3 protein is CASSTLLGGTEAFF. Written as DNA, the CDR3 is TGTGCCAGCAGCACCCTCCTGGGGGGGACTGAAGCTTTCTTT.

The chain combines TRBV4-2 with TRBJ2-2; 7 bases match TRBD2. The germline V gene has CDR1 LGHNA and CDR2 YNFKEQ. The V gene end was trimmed by 0 bases and the J gene end by 3 bases; junction bases not matched to a gene: 4. CDR3 length: 16 amino acids. This CDR3 is CASSQDSGGYTGELFF. In DNA form, the CDR3 reads TGTGCCAGCAGCCAAGATTCGGGAGGCTACACCGGGGAGCTGTTTTTT.

V usage is TRBV28 and J usage is TRBJ2-1; TRBD2 matches at 13 bases. V dropped 6 bases and J dropped 6; count of bases not matched to a gene: 5. The CDR3 is made up of 15 amino acids. CDR1 is MDHEN and CDR2 is SYDVKM in the germline V gene. In nucleotides, the CDR3 is TGTGCCAGCAGGGCACTAGCGGGAGGGTCCAATGAGCAGTTCTTC. As protein: CASRALAGGSNEQFF.

The gene calls are TRBV19 and TRBJ1-1; 8 bases map to TRBD1. CDR1 is LNHDA and CDR2 is SQIVND in the germline V gene (reference sequence). This CDR3 is 15 amino acids long. The trim removed 7 bases at V and 2 bases at J, leaving 9 bases unmatched. CDR3 protein: CASMDRAFRNTEAFF. The CDR3 DNA follows: TGTGCCAGTATGGACAGGGCTTTCCGAAACACTGAAGCTTTCTTT. The full variable domain, rest sourced from reference TRBV19 and TRBJ1-1, is DGGITQSPKYLFRKEGQNVTLSCEQNLNHDAMYWYRQDPGQGLRLIYYSQIVNDFQKGDIAEGYSVSREKKESFPLTVTSAQKNPTAFYLCASMDRAFRNTEAFFGQGTRLTVV.

The rearrangement joins TRBV19 to TRBJ2-7; tentative D call: TRBD1 (6 bases). Per the germline V gene, CDR1 is LNHDA and CDR2 is SQIVND (reference sequence). Trimming pared 4 bases from V and 4 bases from J, leaving 17 bases between. The CDR3 is 15 amino acids. The CDR3 DNA reads TGTGCCAGTAGTACAGGGGCTTCGGGGAAATACGAGCAGTACTTC. Translating gives CASSTGASGKYEQYF.

The chain employs TRBV5-1 and TRBJ2-1; 12 bases align to TRBD1. Per the germline V gene, CDR1 is SGHRS and CDR2 is YFSETQ. Losses at the gene ends were 2 bases for V and 7 bases for J; bases not matched to a gene: 10. The CDR3 contains 17 residues. The CDR3 reads CASSFQNRDRGRNEQFF. DNA for the CDR3: TGCGCCAGCAGCTTTCAAAACCGGGACAGGGGGCGAAATGAGCAGTTCTTC.

The table lists this clone with a few counts. The chain joins TRBV7-2 to TRBJ1-2; tentatively, D is TRBD1 (6 bases). Germline CDR1 reads SGHTA; CDR2 reads FQGNSA. The CDR3 has 16 residues. The V gene lost 7 bases and the J gene lost 8 bases, with 26 bases spanning the gap. The DNA of the CDR3 is TGTGCCAGCATGAGCCTAAATACTCGAAGGGACACCGGCTACACCTTC. It is translated as CASMSLNTRRDTGYTF. The entire variable domain, with the rest obtained from reference TRBV7-2 and TRBJ1-2, is as follows: GAGVSQSPSNKVTEKGKDVELRCDPISGHTALYWYRQSLGQGLEFLIYFQGNSAPDKSGLPSDRFSAERTGGSVSTLTIQRTQQEDSAVYLCASMSLNTRRDTGYTFGSGTRLTVV.

The rearrangement uses TRBV3-1 (or the pseudogene TRBV3-2) and TRBJ1-2; D gene uncertain. Trimming took 8 bases from V and 1 from J, leaving 14 bases between them. The CDR3 spans 14 residues. Looked up from germline, CDR1 is LGHDT and CDR2 is YNNKEL (reference sequence). The CDR3 DNA sequence: TGTGCCAGCCGTGACTGGGGAGATAACTATGGCTACACCTTC. Translating it yields CASRDWGDNYGYTF.